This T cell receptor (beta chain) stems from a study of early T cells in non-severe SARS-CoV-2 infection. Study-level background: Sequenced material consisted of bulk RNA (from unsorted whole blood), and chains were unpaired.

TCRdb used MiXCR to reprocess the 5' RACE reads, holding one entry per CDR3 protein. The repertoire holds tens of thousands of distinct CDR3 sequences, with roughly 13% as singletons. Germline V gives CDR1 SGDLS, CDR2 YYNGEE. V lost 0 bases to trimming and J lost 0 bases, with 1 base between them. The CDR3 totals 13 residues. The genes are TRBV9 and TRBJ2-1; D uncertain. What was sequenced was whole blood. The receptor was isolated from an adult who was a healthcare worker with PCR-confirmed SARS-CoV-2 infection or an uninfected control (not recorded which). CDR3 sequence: CASSVASYNEQFF. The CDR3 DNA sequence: TGTGCCAGCAGCGTAGCCTCCTACAATGAGCAGTTCTTC.